The clone carrying this TCR beta chain was detected only a few times. Its cognate antigen is unknown. TCRdb reprocessed the 5' RACE reads with MiXCR, giving one entry per CDR3 protein. The sample lists around 590,000 distinct CDR3 sequences; approximately 13% were seen once. This sample was taken from a study of T cells after yellow fever vaccination. V lost 3 bases and J lost 4, with 16 bases in between. CDR3 length: 17 residues. CDR1 SGHTA and CDR2 FQGNSA come from the germline V gene. Study-level findings and limits: Researchers noted that a small share of clonotypes showed up in both CD4 and CD8 compartments.

The input for sequencing was PBMCs, taken on the day of the yellow fever booster vaccination. The gene calls are TRBV7-2 and TRBJ1-6, with unresolved D. The sequence was collected from a man younger than 45 who received the YFV17D yellow fever vaccine. DNA of the CDR3: TGTGCCAGCAGCTTCGCCATGTACGAGCAGTATAATTCACCCCTCCACTTT. It encodes CASSFAMYEQYNSPLHF.